The 20 T cell receptor beta chains below all came from one sample that was sequenced in a study of cytomegalovirus exposure and HLA in healthy donors. Amplification used 60 Vbeta primers and 13 Jbeta primers. Clones were sequenced by immunoSEQ multiplex PCR, and TCRdb holds only the in-frame ones, with some missing. The table has 95,000 or so clones, about 73% seen once. Source material: PBMCs. The receptors here all came from a woman in her forties or fifties in good health and CMV-seropositive.

The V and J genes are TRBV7-9 and TRBJ2-7; D is ambiguous. The length of the CDR3 is 12 residues. Germline loops: CDR1 SEHNR, CDR2 FQNEAQ (reference sequence). V was cut by 0 bases and J by 6 bases, with 6 bases left in between. The DNA for the CDR3 is TGTGCCAGCAGCTTAGCCCCTCGCGAGCAGTACTTC. Protein sequence: CASSLAPREQYF.

The sample holds a few counts of this clone. The chain joins TRBV18 to TRBJ2-7, with D perhaps TRBD1 (5 bases). The CDR3 consists of 14 residues. The germline gives CDR1 KGHSH, CDR2 LQKENI. V was cut by 3 bases and J by 1 base, with 10 bases left in between. CDR3 sequence (DNA): TGTGCCAGCTCACCCACTGACAGTTCCTACGAGCAGTACTTC. Encoded protein: CASSPTDSSYEQYF.

J is TRBJ2-3 and V is TRBV13; D unresolved. The V and J ends lost 2 bases and 2 bases respectively, with 8 bases between them. The CDR3 is 14 amino acids. The germline V gene has CDR1 PRHDT and CDR2 FYEKMQ (reference sequence). The CDR3: CASSLNSYTDTQYF. CDR3 coding DNA: TGTGCCAGCAGCTTAAACAGTTACACAGATACGCAGTATTTT. Drawing the rest from reference TRBV13 and TRBJ2-3, the complete variable domain is AAGVIQSPRHLIKEKRETATLKCYPIPRHDTVYWYQQGPGQDPQFLISFYEKMQSDKGSIPDRFSAQQFSDYHSELNMSSLELGDSALYFCASSLNSYTDTQYFGPGTRLTVL.

The rearrangement uses TRBV10-2 and TRBJ2-1; 14 positions match TRBD2. Trimming at V came to 6 bases and at J to 9 bases, leaving 4 bases not matched to a gene. Germline V gene sequence: CDR1 WSHSY, CDR2 SAAADI. The CDR3 spans 14 residues. Here the CDR3 reads CASRGLAGDAEQFF. The CDR3 region has the DNA TGCGCCAGCAGGGGACTAGCGGGAGACGCTGAGCAGTTCTTC.

This clone has just a few counts. This sequence joins TRBV11-3 and TRBJ2-1, with TRBD1 matching 7 bases. The CDR3 runs to 13 residues. CDR1 and CDR2 from the germline V gene are SGHNT and YENEEA. Losses at the gene ends were 2 bases for V and 12 bases for J; bases not matched to a gene: 7. The CDR3 loop reads CASSLLGGIGQFF. In nucleotides, the CDR3 is TGTGCCAGCAGCTTACTAGGGGGCATTGGGCAGTTCTTC.

This clone was counted once. V usage is TRBV7-9 and J usage is TRBJ2-7, with D possibly TRBD2 on 6 matching bases. The CDR3 has 14 amino acids. Trimming removed 2 bases from V and 4 bases from J, with 12 bases in between. Germline assignment: CDR1 SEHNR and CDR2 FQNEAQ (reference sequence). The CDR3 DNA follows: TGTGCCAGCAGCTTAATCGGGGAGGTATACGAGCAGTACTTC. This sequence encodes CASSLIGEVYEQYF.

In this sample, this clone turned up a few times. The chain has TRBV29-1 and TRBJ2-3; 7 nucleotides line up with TRBD2. From germline, CDR1 is SQVTM and CDR2 ANQGSEA. Trimming took 4 bases from V and 6 from J; bases not matched to a gene: 7. This CDR3 is 13 amino acids long. In nucleotides, the CDR3 is TGCAGCGTTGGGGAGGGAGGTGGGGATACGCAGTATTTT. It translates to CSVGEGGGDTQYF.

This chain joins TRBV2 and TRBJ2-2, with D perhaps TRBD2 (6 bases). Germline CDR1 and CDR2: SNHLY and FYNNEI. This CDR3 is 14 amino acids long. Trimming took 8 bases from V and 5 from J, leaving 15 bases between them. CDR3 bases: TGTGCCAGCGCCGAGACTAGACGAACCGGGGAGCTGTTTTTT. It translates to CASAETRRTGELFF.

This chain uses TRBV7-2 with TRBJ1-2; D is possibly TRBD1 (5 bases). This CDR3 is 16 amino acids long. Germline V gives CDR1 SGHTA, CDR2 FQGNSA. Trimming took 5 bases from V and 7 from J, leaving 23 bases between them. CDR3 residues: CASSQTPQGHAGGYTF. CDR3 nucleotides: TGTGCCAGCAGCCAAACCCCCCAGGGCCATGCTGGTGGCTACACCTTC.

The rearrangement links TRBV7-9 to TRBJ2-1, with D possibly TRBD2 on 5 matching bases. Germline-derived CDR1 and CDR2 are SEHNR and FQNEAQ (reference sequence). CDR3 size: 13 residues. V was pared by 5 bases and J by 10 bases, with 15 bases between. The CDR3 spells CASSPDGLVEQFF. Here the CDR3 DNA reads TGTGCCAGCAGCCCGGACGGACTGGTAGAGCAGTTCTTC. Drawing the rest from reference TRBV7-9 and TRBJ2-1, the complete variable domain is DTGVSQNPRHKITKRGQNVTFRCDPISEHNRLYWYRQTLGQGPEFLTYFQNEAQLEKSRLLSDRFSAERPKGSFSTLEIQRTEQGDSAMYLCASSPDGLVEQFFGPGTRLTVL.

The chain has TRBV10-2 and TRBJ1-3; possible D gene TRBD1, 6 bases. Looked up from germline, CDR1 is WSHSY and CDR2 is SAAADI. Trimming took off 0 bases at V and 5 bases at J, with 14 bases between the two ends. This CDR3 has 16 residues. The CDR3 DNA is TGCGCCAGCAGTGAGTCTCGGACAGCCAGCAGAAACACCATATATTTT. Its protein is CASSESRTASRNTIYF.

V and J are TRBV5-1 and TRBJ2-5; 11 bases agree with TRBD2. V gave up 3 bases and J gave up 4 bases; unmatched junction bases: 2. The germline gives CDR1 SGHRS, CDR2 YFSETQ. The CDR3 loop spans 14 amino acids. CDR3 loop: CASSWGLAVETQYF. CDR3 in DNA: TGCGCCAGCAGCTGGGGACTAGCGGTAGAGACCCAGTACTTC. Supplemented by reference TRBV5-1 and TRBJ2-5, the full variable domain reads KAGVTQTPRYLIKTRGQQVTLSCSPISGHRSVSWYQQTPGQGLQFLFEYFSETQRNKGNFPGRFSGRQFSNSRSEMNVSTLELGDSALYLCASSWGLAVETQYFGPGTRLLVL.

The chain carries TRBV7-9 and TRBJ2-5; 7 nucleotides line up with TRBD2. This CDR3 region has 12 residues. Germline V gene data show CDR1 as SEHNR and CDR2 as FQNEAQ (reference sequence). V was pared by 1 base and J by 11 bases, with 4 bases of the junction left unmatched. The CDR3 loop reads CASSLGTREQYF. The CDR3 bases are TGTGCCAGCAGCTTAGGGACTAGGGAGCAGTACTTC.

The chain is built from TRBV6-5 and TRBJ2-5; the match to TRBD1 covers 9 bases. The J call could be wrong; TRBJ2-7 is a better fit for the DNA end. This CDR3 is 13 amino acids long. CDR1 and CDR2 (germline): MNHEY, SVGAGI. The CDR3 DNA sequence: TGTGCCAGTGCCCGGGACAGGGCCTACGAGCAGTACTTC. Translated, it gives CASARDRAYEQYF.

The chain links TRBV7-9 to TRBJ1-3; D gene ambiguous. The germline V gene has CDR1 SEHNR and CDR2 FQNEAQ (reference sequence). Trimming left V 2 bases short and J 4 bases short, with 3 bases between. The CDR3 is 12 residues long. CDR3 sequence: CASSLLGNTIYF. CDR3 nucleotide sequence: TGTGCCAGCAGCTTACTGGGAAACACCATATATTTT. Supplemented by reference TRBV7-9 and TRBJ1-3, the full variable domain reads DTGVSQNPRHKITKRGQNVTFRCDPISEHNRLYWYRQTLGQGPEFLTYFQNEAQLEKSRLLSDRFSAERPKGSFSTLEIQRTEQGDSAMYLCASSLLGNTIYFGEGSWLTVV.

The chain recombines TRBV18 with TRBJ2-5; D gene uncertain. Trimming took 3 bases from V and 4 from J, leaving 12 bases between them. Germline CDR1 and CDR2: KGHSH and LQKENI. This CDR3 has 14 residues. This CDR3 reads CASSPLQAGETQYF. The CDR3 DNA reads as TGTGCCAGCTCACCGCTTCAGGCAGGAGAGACCCAGTACTTC. Drawing the rest from reference TRBV18 and TRBJ2-5, the complete variable domain is NAGVMQNPRHLVRRRGQEARLRCSPMKGHSHVYWYRQLPEEGLKFMVYLQKENIIDESGMPKERFSAEFPKEGPSILRIQQVVRGDSAAYFCASSPLQAGETQYFGPGTRLLVL.

In its sample, this clone was seen once. V usage is TRBV14 and J usage is TRBJ2-1; D possibly corresponds to TRBD2 (6 bases). Germline-derived CDR1 and CDR2 are SGHDN and FVKESK. V gave up 1 base and J gave up 2 bases, with 12 bases separating them. CDR3 length equals 16 residues. As DNA, the CDR3 is TGTGCCAGCAGCCAAGGGACGTGGGGGGCCTACAATGAGCAGTTCTTC. Translated: CASSQGTWGAYNEQFF.

With respect to this clone: At one end, the junction sequence differs from germline, possibly due to a read error. V is TRBV5-8 and J is TRBJ2-1; tentatively, D is TRBD2 (7 bases). Germline V gene data show CDR1 as SGHTS and CDR2 as YDEGEE. The CDR3 is 16 residues long. CDR3 bases: TGTGCCAACAGCCGGGGGGCGGGGACTTCGGTTGGTGAGCAGTTCTTC. This encodes CANSRGAGTSVGEQFF.

The chain uses TRBV28 and TRBJ1-5; TRBD1 might be the D (5 bases). Trimming took off 2 bases at V and 4 bases at J, with 18 bases between the two ends. Germline V CDR1 and CDR2: MDHEN, SYDVKM. The CDR3 is made up of 17 amino acids. CDR3 sequence reads: CASSLGTMGGVNQPQHF. The CDR3 region has the DNA TGTGCCAGCAGTTTAGGAACCATGGGGGGGGTTAATCAGCCCCAGCATTTT. The full variable domain, in which reference TRBV28 and TRBJ1-5 provide the parts outside the CDR3, is DVKVTQSSRYLVKRTGEKVFLECVQDMDHENMFWYRQDPGLGLRLIYFSYDVKMKEKGDIPEGYSVSREKKERFSLILESASTNQTSMYLCASSLGTMGGVNQPQHFGDGTRLSIL.

The chain links TRBV7-2 to TRBJ2-2; weak D call: TRBD1 (5 bases). CDR1 SGHTA and CDR2 FQGNSA come from the germline V gene. Trimming stripped 5 bases from V and 2 bases from J, with 9 bases between. The CDR3 contains 14 residues. The CDR3 is CASSRTFNTGELFF. The CDR3, as DNA: TGTGCCAGCAGCCGGACATTCAACACCGGGGAGCTGTTTTTT.